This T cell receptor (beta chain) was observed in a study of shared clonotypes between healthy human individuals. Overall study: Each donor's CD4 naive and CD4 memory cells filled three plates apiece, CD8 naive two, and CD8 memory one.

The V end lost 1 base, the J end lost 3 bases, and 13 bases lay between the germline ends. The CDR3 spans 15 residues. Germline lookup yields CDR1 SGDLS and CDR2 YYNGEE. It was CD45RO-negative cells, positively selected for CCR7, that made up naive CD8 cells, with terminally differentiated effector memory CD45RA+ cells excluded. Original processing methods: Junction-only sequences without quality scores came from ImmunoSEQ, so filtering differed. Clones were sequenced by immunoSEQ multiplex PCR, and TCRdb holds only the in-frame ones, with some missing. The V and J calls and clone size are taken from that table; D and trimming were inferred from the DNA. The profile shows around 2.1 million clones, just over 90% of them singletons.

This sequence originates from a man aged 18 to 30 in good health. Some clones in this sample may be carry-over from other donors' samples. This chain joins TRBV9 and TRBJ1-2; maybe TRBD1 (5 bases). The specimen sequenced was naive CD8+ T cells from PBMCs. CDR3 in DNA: TGTGCCAGCAGCGTAAGCTCCGACAGTTACTATGGCTACACCTTC. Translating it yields CASSVSSDSYYGYTF.